This TCR beta chain came from a study of shared clonotypes between healthy human individuals. Study in general: Aged between 18 and 49, the donors were a couple of women and three men.

Partitioning of CD4+ cells yielded a CD45RA+ naive subset and a CD45RA-negative memory subset. Study-wide findings and caveats: Relative to clonotypes present in all four donors, those not shared had lower generation probabilities.

Only in-frame clones appear in the TCRdb table, and some are missing; sequencing was by immunoSEQ multiplex PCR. Of hundreds of thousands of clones listed, 72% are singletons. The sample holds many counts of this clone. Its target is unknown. Losses at the gene ends were 4 bases for V and 0 bases for J; bases not matched to a gene: 14. This CDR3 is 18 amino acids long. The germline V gene has CDR1 SGHRS and CDR2 YFSETQ. The V call is TRBV5-1, the J call TRBJ2-5, with 8 bases that match TRBD2. The sequencing sample was made of memory CD4+ T cells sorted from blood. Subset in this sample: CD45RA-negative fraction. The TCR comes from a woman under 40 in good health. CDR3 in amino acids: CASSPSGLAGGYQETQYF. Here the CDR3 DNA reads TGCGCCAGCAGCCCTAGCGGGTTAGCCGGGGGGTACCAAGAGACCCAGTACTTC.